This T cell receptor (beta chain) was found in a study of cytomegalovirus exposure and HLA in healthy donors. General study points: Likely technical artifact: a cluster of highly shared sequence variants. In vitro work confirmed that a few CMV-associated chains recognize CMV antigens.

PCR was performed using 60 Vbeta and 13 Jbeta primers. Sequenced by immunoSEQ multiplex PCR; TCRdb stores in-frame clones only, minus some. The sample holds 100,000 or so clones, under 80% seen once. A word on this clone: Antigen specificity is unknown.

The V gene's germline CDR1 is MNHEY and CDR2 SMNVEV (reference sequence). The length of the CDR3 is 14 residues. The ends were cut back, 2 bases at V and 0 bases at J, with 8 bases in the middle. Input material: PBMCs. The chain has TRBV27 and TRBJ2-7; D gene ambiguous. The clonotype originates from a man aged 25-40 years in good health and CMV-seropositive. CDR3 in DNA: TGTGCCAGCAGTTTACGGGTAGGCTCCTACGAGCAGTACTTC. Protein product: CASSLRVGSYEQYF.